Listed below are T cell receptor beta chains from one sample, sequenced in a study of T cell responses to AZD1222 COVID-19 vaccine. Data came from immunoSEQ multiplex PCR; TCRdb stores just in-frame clones and leaves some out. The repertoire has 130,000 to 150,000 clones, 89% of them found once; the top ten carry roughly 4.7%. Specimen: peripheral blood, collected on day 0 of AZD1222 vaccination. The receptors originated from an adult in good health. Both conserved end residues are part of each CDR3. Each record gives: D gene, J gene, V gene, CDR3 protein. D genes are given only for firm matches.

NA TRBJ2-3 TRBV7-2 CASSRSPPGGTDTQYF
TRBD1 TRBJ1-1 TRBV29-1 CSVTLTGTGGTEAFF
NA TRBJ1-1 TRBV10-3 CAISESGGGQNTEAFF
NA TRBJ2-1 TRBV11-2 CASTPGVYNEQFF
TRBD2 TRBJ2-2 TRBV7-6 CASSLVGLAGGLYTGELFF
NA TRBJ1-5 TRBV19 CASSRDSNQPQHF
NA TRBJ1-3 TRBV11-2 CASSSGFSGNTIYF
NA TRBJ1-1 TRBV7-3 CASSPQGDDTEAFF
NA TRBJ1-1 TRBV7-8 CASSLYGSSNTEAFF
TRBD1 TRBJ2-2 TRBV28 CASSTQGAGTGELFF
TRBD2 TRBJ2-7 TRBV28 CASSLTVGGSITYEQYF
TRBD2 TRBJ2-2 TRBV7-2 CASSTNSGSSGELFF
NA TRBJ1-2 TRBV19 CASSIDGGNYGYTF
NA TRBJ1-2 TRBV19 CASSIVVFGTNGYTF
TRBD1 TRBJ1-6 TRBV6-2/TRBV6-3 CASSFTGTGGSPLHF
NA TRBJ1-2 TRBV4-1 CASSPPGLGGDYGYTF
TRBD1 TRBJ1-5 TRBV7-3 CASSRQGAQPQHF
TRBD1 TRBJ2-3 TRBV18 CASSSRTGGRSTDTQYF
TRBD2 TRBJ2-7 TRBV19 CASSPTSGYEQYF
TRBD1 TRBJ2-2 TRBV5-4 CASTLPGQGRTGELFF
NA TRBJ1-4 TRBV13 CASSPSGFGEKLFF
TRBD1 TRBJ2-5 TRBV18 CASSPDRVYQETQYF
NA TRBJ1-4 TRBV20-1 CSASIGANEKLFF
NA TRBJ2-7 TRBV20-1 CSASTGLAGVDEQYF
NA TRBJ1-5 TRBV30 CAWSLYNVGNQPQHF
TRBD1 TRBJ1-2 TRBV2 CASRQDRAGYTF
NA TRBJ2-1 TRBV7-2 CASSPTTRSYNEQFF
NA TRBJ1-6 TRBV4-3 CASSQDVPRRSYFNSPLHF
NA TRBJ1-3 TRBV28 CASSLLGDTIYF
NA TRBJ1-2 TRBV28 CASSLSQGQPYGYTF
NA TRBJ1-1 TRBV9 CASSVGSNTEAFF
TRBD2 TRBJ2-5 TRBV19 CASSIGLAGDQETQYF
NA TRBJ1-5 TRBV19 CASSISGQPQHF
NA TRBJ1-1 TRBV12-3/TRBV12-4 CASSFHPTAEAFF
TRBD1 TRBJ1-2 TRBV7-2 CASSPGTGESYGYTF
NA TRBJ1-2 TRBV18 CASSPDSAGRLGYTF
TRBD1 TRBJ2-3 TRBV6-5 CASSYSSGTGSDTQYF
NA TRBJ1-1 TRBV5-1 CASSLDSGVTEAFF
NA TRBJ1-2 TRBV7-2 CASSFTRGGDGYTF
NA TRBJ1-6 TRBV4-3 CASSERAANNSPLHF
TRBD1 TRBJ1-1 TRBV29-1 CSVVLTGTSEAFF
NA TRBJ2-7 TRBV27 CASSQAGRSYEQYF
NA TRBJ2-1 TRBV7-9 CASSSTTPGSSYNEQFF
NA TRBJ1-2 TRBV2 CASSQRPYGYTF
TRBD1 TRBJ2-7 TRBV5-6 CASSLTPQGSPYEQYF
NA TRBJ1-1 TRBV28 CASSFQRSEAFF
NA TRBJ1-1 TRBV3-1/TRBV3-2 CASSRRGMNTEAFF
TRBD2 TRBJ2-1 TRBV19 CASSPGLANEQFF
NA TRBJ1-2 TRBV28 CASSPYMGSPLGGYTF
NA TRBJ1-1 TRBV19 CASSIGFTNRNTEAFF
NA TRBJ1-2 TRBV29-1 CSVAQGRYGYTF
TRBD2 TRBJ2-3 TRBV6-1 CASSGRSGRSADTQYF
NA TRBJ2-1 TRBV18 CASSPGSGYNEQFF
NA TRBJ1-4 TRBV6-2/TRBV6-3 CASSQRPTGTNEKLFF
NA TRBJ2-5 TRBV28 CASSRTSDRWQYF